These 32 T cell receptor beta chains were all obtained from the same sample, sequenced in a study of shared clonotypes between healthy human individuals. Repertoires were generated with immunoSEQ multiplex PCR, while TCRdb's copy carries only in-frame clones and drops some. The repertoire holds 1,400,000 or so clones, with approximately 98.5% as singletons. The specimen sequenced was naive CD4+ T cells sorted from blood. Subset described: CD45RA+ positively selected. The receptors stem from a man aged 25-45 years in good health.

V and J are TRBV2 and TRBJ2-3; D call uncertain. V dropped 10 bases and J dropped 4 bases, with 15 bases sitting between them. This CDR3 is 13 amino acids long. CDR1 SNHLY and CDR2 FYNNEI come from the germline V gene. The CDR3 DNA follows: TGTGCCACCCAAGAGACGGTCCCAGATACGCAGTATTTT. It codes for CATQETVPDTQYF.

In the case of this clone: Other DNA sequences in this sample translate to the same CDR3. The chain carries TRBV5-4 and TRBJ1-2; 9 bases are a match to TRBD1. V was clipped by 3 bases and J by 5 bases; unmatched bases: 5. Germline assignment: CDR1 SGHNT and CDR2 YYREEE (reference sequence). This CDR3 is 14 amino acids long. The DNA for the CDR3 is TGTGCCAGCAGCTCGACAGGGGGTAGATATGGCTACACCTTC. As protein: CASSSTGGRYGYTF.

The J gene is TRBJ2-1, the V gene TRBV7-9; a weak D match, TRBD2 (6 bases). Trimming removed 3 bases at V and 2 bases at J, with 8 bases between. The CDR3 runs 14 residues. Germline-derived CDR1 and CDR2 are SEHNR and FQNEAQ (reference sequence). This CDR3 is CASSLASAYNEQFF. CDR3 coding DNA: TGTGCCAGCAGCTTGGCTAGCGCCTACAATGAGCAGTTCTTC.

The sample holds one count of this clone. V is TRBV28 and J is TRBJ2-1; D assignment may be TRBD1 or TRBD2 (5 bases each). The CDR3 spans 14 residues. Per the germline V gene, CDR1 is MDHEN and CDR2 is SYDVKM. Trimming took off 5 bases at V and 6 bases at J, with 14 bases between the two ends. Here the CDR3 reads CASSPGTFSNEQFF. CDR3 nucleotides: TGTGCCAGCAGTCCCGGGACCTTTAGCAATGAGCAGTTCTTC.

This chain connects TRBV7-2 to TRBJ2-4; no clear D. The CDR3 totals 14 residues. Trimming took off 5 bases at V and 11 bases at J, with 19 bases between the two ends. Per the germline V gene, CDR1 is SGHTA and CDR2 is FQGNSA. CDR3 coding DNA: TGTGCCAGCAGCCCCAGTATAGGAGAGACCGTTCAGTACTTC. Translated, it gives CASSPSIGETVQYF.

J is TRBJ1-2 and V is TRBV29-1; 10 nucleotides match TRBD1. CDR1 is SQVTM and CDR2 is ANQGSEA in the germline V gene. With 7 bases clipped from V and 4 bases from J, the junction kept 6 bases outside the gene matches. The CDR3 runs 13 residues. The CDR3 loop reads CSALRDRGYGYTF. CDR3 DNA sequence: TGCAGCGCCTTGAGGGACAGGGGCTATGGCTACACCTTC.

The genes are TRBV5-1 and TRBJ2-3; weak D call: TRBD1 (5 bases). CDR3 length: 12 residues. CDR1 SGHRS and CDR2 YFSETQ come from the germline V gene. Trimming cost V 4 bases and J 4 bases, with 7 bases left between them. DNA for the CDR3: TGCGCCAGCAGCATCAGGGCAGATACGCAGTATTTT. Amino acids: CASSIRADTQYF.

V usage is TRBV6-5 and J usage is TRBJ2-2; 7 nucleotides line up with TRBD1. Per germline, CDR1 MNHEY and CDR2 SVGAGI. The V segment lost 4 bases and the J segment 6 bases; nucleotides outside the gene matches: 5. The CDR3 is made up of 14 amino acids. CDR3 amino acids: CASSWDSRAGELFF. CDR3 DNA sequence: TGTGCCAGCAGTTGGGACAGCCGGGCCGGGGAGCTGTTTTTT.

V gene TRBV7-9 combines with J gene TRBJ2-6; D perhaps matches TRBD1 (6 bases). This CDR3 region has 16 residues. Germline-derived CDR1 and CDR2 are SEHNR and FQNEAQ (reference sequence). V gave up 5 bases and J gave up 11 bases, with 22 bases separating them. The DNA of the CDR3 is TGTGCCAGCAGCATGCTCCACAAGGACAGTGACGACGTCCTGACTTTC. It encodes CASSMLHKDSDDVLTF.

The chain has TRBV20-1 and TRBJ2-7, with no clear D. CDR3 length equals 11 residues. V was trimmed by 4 bases and J by 4 bases, leaving 8 bases between them. Germline CDR1 DFQATT, CDR2 SNEGSKA (reference sequence). This CDR3 is CSATLQYEQYF. CDR3 bases: TGCAGTGCTACTCTCCAATACGAGCAGTACTTC.

This clone has a handful of counts. This rearrangement joins TRBV29-1 to TRBJ2-3; maybe TRBD2 (6 bases). Trimming took off 4 bases at V and 3 bases at J, with 17 bases between the two ends. The V gene's germline CDR1 is SQVTM and CDR2 ANQGSEA. The CDR3 is 15 residues long. The CDR3 loop is CSVGPSSGVTDTQYF. The DNA for the CDR3 is TGCAGCGTTGGCCCTTCTTCGGGAGTGACAGATACGCAGTATTTT.

Turning to this clone: At the DNA level, this CDR3 is encoded by other sequences in the same sample as well. The genes are TRBV12-5 and TRBJ2-6, with unresolved D. This CDR3 spans 13 amino acids. V lost 5 bases and J lost 0, with 2 bases in between. Germline V CDR1 and CDR2: LGHNT, FRNRAP. The DNA for the CDR3 is TGTGCTAGTGGTAACTCTGGGGCCAACGTCCTGACTTTC. It specifies CASGNSGANVLTF. The entire variable domain, with the rest obtained from reference TRBV12-5 and TRBJ2-6, is as follows: DARVTQTPRHKVTEMGQEVTMRCQPILGHNTVFWYRQTMMQGLELLAYFRNRAPLDDSGMPKDRFSAEMPDATLATLKIQPSEPRDSAVYFCASGNSGANVLTFGAGSRLTVL.

In regard to this clone: This same CDR3 is encoded by further DNA sequences in the sample. The chain uses TRBV28 and TRBJ1-5, with 8 bases that match TRBD1. The CDR3 extends over 14 amino acids. V shed 5 bases, J shed 4 bases, and the junction held 4 bases outside the gene matches. CDR1 is MDHEN, CDR2 SYDVKM, per germline. Here the CDR3 reads CASSLTGGNQPQHF. Here the CDR3 DNA reads TGTGCCAGCAGTCTAACAGGGGGAAATCAGCCCCAGCATTTT.

Remarks on this clone: The sample contains more than one DNA sequence encoding this CDR3. V and J are TRBV28 and TRBJ2-1; 12 bases are a match to TRBD2. CDR3 length: 16 residues. The trim removed 5 bases at V and 3 bases at J, leaving 5 bases unmatched. Germline V CDR1 and CDR2: MDHEN, SYDVKM. CDR3 sequence: CASSETSGRSYNEQFF. CDR3 bases: TGTGCCAGCAGTGAAACTAGCGGGAGGAGCTACAATGAGCAGTTCTTC. The full variable domain, with the rest looked up from reference TRBV28 and TRBJ2-1, is DVKVTQSSRYLVKRTGEKVFLECVQDMDHENMFWYRQDPGLGLRLIYFSYDVKMKEKGDIPEGYSVSREKKERFSLILESASTNQTSMYLCASSETSGRSYNEQFFGPGTRLTVL.

V and J are TRBV6-4 and TRBJ1-5; D is unresolved. Germline V gene lookup returns CDR1 MRHNA and CDR2 SNTAGT. The V and J ends lost 4 bases and 2 bases respectively, with 12 bases between them. The CDR3 length is 15 residues. CDR3 amino acids: CASSGSGRRNQPQHF. The CDR3 DNA reads TGTGCCAGCAGTGGATCTGGCAGGCGCAATCAGCCCCAGCATTTT.

This sequence joins TRBV6-5 and TRBJ2-1, with D uncertain. Trimming shortened V by 7 bases and J by 7 bases, and 11 bases separated the two germline ends. The CDR3 is 12 residues long. Germline V lookup: CDR1 MNHEY, CDR2 SVGAGI. CDR3 loop: CASTNTVNEQFF. The CDR3 DNA follows: TGTGCCAGCACCAACACAGTGAATGAGCAGTTCTTC.

This rearrangement joins TRBV4-1 to TRBJ1-1; TRBD1 matches at 8 bases. V shed 0 bases, J shed 0 bases, and the junction held 12 bases outside the gene matches. Germline CDR1 reads MGHRA; CDR2 reads YSYEKL. The CDR3 is 19 residues long. Here the CDR3 DNA reads TGCGCCAGCAGCCAAGAGGGTCTGGACAGGGTCGGGGTGAACACTGAAGCTTTCTTT. Amino acids: CASSQEGLDRVGVNTEAFF.

The V gene is TRBV14, the J gene TRBJ2-7, with TRBD1 matching over 8 bases. Germline V CDR1 and CDR2: SGHDN, FVKESK. With 1 base clipped from V and 5 bases from J, the junction kept 7 bases outside the gene matches. This CDR3 is 15 amino acids long. The CDR3 here is CASSQGTGFGHEQYF. DNA of the CDR3: TGTGCCAGCAGCCAAGGGACAGGGTTTGGTCACGAGCAGTACTTC.

Comments on this clone: One junction end disagrees with the germline gene, perhaps due to a read error. DNA for the CDR3: TGCAGTGCTGAGGGGAAGACTGGAGCTTTCTTT. It is translated as CSAEGKTGAFF. The V gene is TRBV20-1, the J gene TRBJ1-1; tentative D call: TRBD1 (5 bases). This CDR3 has 11 amino acids. Germline V gene data show CDR1 as DFQATT and CDR2 as SNEGSKA (reference sequence).

With regard to this clone: The sample holds other DNA sequences that translate to the same CDR3. The chain uses TRBV10-3 and TRBJ1-5, with D unclear. Germline CDR1 and CDR2: ENHRY and SYGVKD. CDR3 size: 13 residues. V gave up 0 bases and J gave up 1 base, with 1 base separating them. The CDR3 sequence: CAISESSNQPQHF. The CDR3 DNA is TGTGCCATCAGTGAGTCAAGCAATCAGCCCCAGCATTTT.

This clone was detected only once. The chain carries TRBV7-9 and TRBJ2-3; D might be TRBD2 (6 bases). The CDR3 consists of 14 residues. The germline CDR1 and CDR2 sequences are SEHNR and FQNEAQ (reference sequence). V dropped 5 bases and J dropped 0 bases, with 9 bases sitting between them. CDR3 sequence: CASSRSGSTDTQYF. CDR3 DNA sequence: TGTGCCAGCAGCCGAAGCGGGAGCACAGATACGCAGTATTTT.

This chain uses TRBV5-4 with TRBJ2-3, with D tentatively TRBD2 (5 bases). There are 13 residues in the CDR3. The V gene's germline CDR1 is SGHNT and CDR2 YYREEE (reference sequence). V lost 3 bases, J lost 6 bases, and 11 bases lay in between. The CDR3 loop is CASSSAGRDTQYF. CDR3 sequence (DNA): TGTGCCAGCAGCTCTGCGGGTAGGGATACGCAGTATTTT.

The rearrangement links TRBV11-2 to TRBJ1-1; D not resolved. Germline CDR1 SGHAT, CDR2 FQNNGV. Trimming removed 1 base from V and 5 bases from J, with 14 bases in between. The CDR3 runs 15 residues. CDR3 sequence reads: CASSLVGGRRTEAFF. The CDR3 DNA reads TGTGCCAGCAGCTTAGTAGGCGGGAGGAGGACTGAAGCTTTCTTT.

The V gene is TRBV10-3, the J gene TRBJ2-1; D gene unclear. The CDR3 extends over 11 amino acids. Trimming stripped 0 bases from V and 12 bases from J, with 6 bases between. Germline V gene sequence: CDR1 ENHRY, CDR2 SYGVKD. CDR3 bases: TGTGCCATCAGTGAGTCATTTCGGCAGTTCTTC. This encodes CAISESFRQFF.

V and J are TRBV5-8 and TRBJ2-1, with D tentatively TRBD1 or TRBD2 (6 bases each). Trimming left V 3 bases short and J 6 bases short, with 16 bases between. The CDR3 has 15 residues. Germline CDR1 reads SGHTS; CDR2 reads YDEGEE. CDR3 nucleotides: TGTGCCAGCAGCTCCCCCCGGGGGCGTCTCAATGAGCAGTTCTTC. Its protein is CASSSPRGRLNEQFF.

In this sample, this clone turned up once. The chain links TRBV18 to TRBJ2-3; D gene unclear. Between the trimmed V and J ends, which lost 3 bases and 2 bases, there was a span of 12 bases. This CDR3 contains 15 residues. CDR1 is KGHSH, CDR2 LQKENI, per germline. The CDR3: CASSPSYSFTDTQYF. The CDR3 DNA reads as TGTGCCAGCTCACCGTCGTATTCCTTCACAGATACGCAGTATTTT.

The genes are TRBV13 and TRBJ2-1; D assignment may be TRBD1 or TRBD2 (5 bases each). Germline V CDR1 and CDR2: PRHDT, FYEKMQ (reference sequence). Trimming shortened V by 5 bases and J by 9 bases, and 17 bases separated the two germline ends. The CDR3 covers 14 residues. CDR3 region: CASSPRGAPIEQFF. The CDR3 bases are TGTGCCAGCAGCCCACGGGGCGCACCCATTGAGCAGTTCTTC.

The chain is built from TRBV9 and TRBJ2-7, with D possibly being TRBD1 (5 bases). Trimming left V 3 bases short and J 3 bases short, with 16 bases between. The CDR3 length is 15 residues. Germline lookup yields CDR1 SGDLS and CDR2 YYNGEE. The DNA of the CDR3 is TGTGCCAGCAGCGCGGGTAGGACACTGGACTACGAGCAGTACTTC. It is translated as CASSAGRTLDYEQYF.

This clone was seen once. The V call is TRBV19, the J call TRBJ1-2; D gene ambiguous. Trimming took off 4 bases at V and 4 bases at J, with 7 bases between the two ends. The CDR3 is made up of 12 amino acids. CDR1 and CDR2 from the germline V gene are LNHDA and SQIVND (reference sequence). The chain's CDR3 is CASSKEFYGYTF. The CDR3 nucleotides are TGTGCCAGTAGTAAGGAATTCTATGGCTACACCTTC.

This chain joins TRBV4-1 and TRBJ2-7; 8 bases line up with TRBD2. Germline loops: CDR1 MGHRA, CDR2 YSYEKL. The J segment lost 5 bases and the V segment lost 4 bases, leaving 4 bases of the junction unmatched. The CDR3 is 13 residues long. In DNA, the CDR3 is TGCGCCAGCAGCCCGGGGGGGGGCGACGAGCAGTACTTC. This sequence encodes CASSPGGGDEQYF.

The chain links TRBV4-3 to TRBJ2-2, with a tentative D call TRBD2 (6 bases). Trimming pared 0 bases from V and 6 bases from J, leaving 17 bases between. The CDR3 runs to 17 residues. Germline V lookup: CDR1 LGHNA, CDR2 YSLEER. The CDR3 DNA follows: TGCGCCAGCAGCCAAGAAGACGGCTCCTGGGGGGCCGGGGAGCTGTTTTTT. Translating gives CASSQEDGSWGAGELFF.

The chain carries TRBV29-1 and TRBJ2-3; the match to TRBD2 covers 9 bases. Looked up from germline, CDR1 is SQVTM and CDR2 is ANQGSEA. The V gene end was trimmed by 3 bases and the J gene end by 4 bases; junction bases not matched to a gene: 14. The CDR3 extends over 17 amino acids. The CDR3 region has the DNA TGCAGCGTTGATAATCGTTTAGCGGGAGAAAGGCCAGATACGCAGTATTTT. This translates into CSVDNRLAGERPDTQYF.